Listed below are T cell receptor beta chains from one sample, sequenced in a study of T cells in Graves' hyperthyroidism and ophthalmopathy. TCRdb reprocessed the multiplex PCR reads with MiXCR, giving one entry per CDR3 protein. The profile shows approximately 430,000 distinct CDR3 sequences, approximately 14% of them singletons. Material: blood. These receptors were collected from a woman aged 18-29 years with Graves' hyperthyroidism. Each CDR3 is given with its conserved first and last residue. A D gene is named only where the DNA matches it firmly. Some rows have no size entry. The others give once, few or many, or a class for an expanded clone.

j_call d_call clone_size v_call cdr3_length cdr3_aa
TRBJ1-2 . many TRBV5-5 14 CASSLAGGGYGYTF
TRBJ2-5 . many TRBV5-1 16 CASSASTGRPQETQYF
TRBJ1-1 TRBD1 . TRBV5-4 15 CASSLGGTGDTEAFF
TRBJ2-2 . many TRBV3-1 15 CASSIWQENTGELFF
TRBJ1-4 . many TRBV12-3/TRBV12-4 15 CASSPRGLGDEKLFF
TRBJ2-3 . many TRBV5-8 14 CASSLDLATDTQYF
TRBJ2-1 . many TRBV20-1 15 CSARGLSSIYNEQFF
TRBJ2-1 . many TRBV7-8 16 CASSLAVSSLYNEQFF
TRBJ2-5 TRBD2 many TRBV4-1 15 CASSQVAGVGKTQYF
TRBJ2-7 TRBD2 few TRBV12-3/TRBV12-4 16 CASRGTSGSNGYEQYF
TRBJ2-3 TRBD2 many TRBV27 13 CAWTSGSTDTQYF
TRBJ1-5 . many TRBV7-2 15 CASSLAAQGGQPQHF
TRBJ2-5 . . TRBV19 16 CASSIPGAGHQETQYF
TRBJ1-5 . many TRBV18 16 CASSPDSPLSNQPQHF
TRBJ1-1 . many TRBV16 14 CASSQSGPGTEAFF
TRBJ2-7 TRBD2 many TRBV28 16 CASSWRTSGGTYEQYF
TRBJ2-4 . . TRBV2 13 CASSSDREDIQYF
TRBJ2-6 . . TRBV28 15 CASSPFRAGANVLTF
TRBJ2-3 TRBD1 . TRBV2 14 CASSEEGTGDTQYF
TRBJ1-1 . . TRBV2 14 CASSVNPPRTEAFF
TRBJ2-1 . many TRBV11-1 14 CASSLGGGINEQFF
TRBJ1-1 . . TRBV6-2/TRBV6-3 14 CASSYGEANTEAFF
TRBJ2-3 . many TRBV11-2 15 CASSSWEPSTDTQYF
TRBJ2-3 . . TRBV27 12 CASSPRSDTQYF
TRBJ1-2 TRBD1 many TRBV3-1 18 CASSRTGTGGTFGSGYTF